This T cell receptor beta chain was found in a study of patients and donors after allogeneic stem cell transplantation. TCRdb re-called the RT-PCR reads with MiXCR, one entry per CDR3 protein. This table has about 90,000 distinct CDR3 sequences, about 44% appearing once. The clonotype comes from a human donor who was either an allogeneic HSCT recipient or a stem cell or donor lymphocyte infusion donor (not recorded which). It is not recorded whose cells these are; they may come from a transplant donor. Sequenced material: blood, either unsorted or a sorted T cell fraction (not recorded which).

CDR3: CASSEHVYYGYTF. The CDR3 DNA is TGTGCCAGCAGTGAACACGTCTACTATGGCTACACCTTC. The genes are TRBV12-3 or TRBV12-4 and TRBJ1-2; D remains unclear. CDR3 length equals 13 residues. Trimming left V 5 bases short and J 3 bases short, with 10 bases between.